Listed below are T cell receptor beta chains from one sample, sequenced in a study of shared clonotypes between healthy human individuals. Profiling relied on immunoSEQ multiplex PCR, and the TCRdb table lists in-frame clones only, not all of them. This table holds hundreds of thousands of clones, roughly 77% found once. The sample comprised PBMCs. These receptor sequences come from a woman between 35 and 50 years old in good health. Some clones in this sample may be carry-over from other donors' samples. The CDR3 runs from the conserved cysteine through the conserved F or W. D genes are given only for firm matches. Some rows mark clone size as missing; the rest say once, few, many or name a class of expanded clone.

CDR3nt	CDR3aa	abundance	d_gene	v_gene	j_gene
TGTGCCAGCAGTCAGACAGGGGCAAGTGAAAAACTGTTTTTT	CASSQTGASEKLFF	-	TRBD1	TRBV2	TRBJ1-4
TGTGCCAGCAGCCAGGGAGCCCTCGCGGAAAAACTGTTTTTT	CASSQGALAEKLFF	-	-	TRBV14	TRBJ1-4
TGCGCCAGCAGCCCGGGAGGGGCCCCAAGGTCAGATACGCAGTATTTT	CASSPGGAPRSDTQYF	-	TRBD2	TRBV5-1	TRBJ2-3
TGTGCCAGCAGGTCAACAGGGGAGGTTGTCTATGGCTACACCTTC	CASRSTGEVVYGYTF	-	TRBD1	TRBV6-6	TRBJ1-2
TGTGCCAGCAGCTCGTCCGCTGCGGGAGTCACCGGGGAGCTGTTTTTT	CASSSSAAGVTGELFF	few	TRBD2	TRBV7-9	TRBJ2-2
TGTGCCAGCAGTTTTACGGGATCACCCCTCCACTTT	CASSFTGSPLHF	-	-	TRBV27	TRBJ1-6
TGTGCCAGCAGTTCCCGCGCCAGGGGGACCCAGTACTTC	CASSSRARGTQYF	-	-	TRBV27	TRBJ2-5
TGTGCCAGCAGTTCTGGTAGGCTAGCAGGTGAGCAGTTCTTC	CASSSGRLAGEQFF	-	-	TRBV11-3	TRBJ2-1
TGTGCCAGCAGCTGGGATGGGCCTTCCTACGAGCAGTACTTC	CASSWDGPSYEQYF	-	-	TRBV28	TRBJ2-7
TGTGCCAGCAGTCTGCAGGGCTCTGGGGCCAACGTCCTGACTTTC	CASSLQGSGANVLTF	-	-	TRBV28	TRBJ2-6
TGTGCCAGCAGCCGGACTAGCGGGAGGACCTACGAGCAGTACTTC	CASSRTSGRTYEQYF	-	TRBD2	TRBV6-5	TRBJ2-7
TGCGCCAGCAGCTTGGAATTGGTTCAACGTCGGGTTGGTTCGGGGGAGCTGTTTTTT	CASSLELVQRRVGSGELFF	-	-	TRBV5-1	TRBJ2-2
TGTGCCAGCAGGACTAGCGGGAGAGAGACCCAGTACTTC	CASRTSGRETQYF	-	TRBD2	TRBV28	TRBJ2-5
TGTGCCAGCAGCTTGGTAGGAGGGGGACTTACGAGCAATCAGCCCCAGCATTTT	CASSLVGGGLTSNQPQHF	-	-	TRBV7-3	TRBJ1-5
TGTGCCAGCAGCGTGTTCCTTGACCGCGGGGAGCTGTTTTTT	CASSVFLDRGELFF	-	-	TRBV9	TRBJ2-2
TGTGCCAGCAGCCCTCTAGGCCTCCTGGGTAATGAGCAGTTCTTC	CASSPLGLLGNEQFF	-	-	TRBV9	TRBJ2-1
TGTGCCAGCAGCCAGTCGGCCGGGGAGCTGTTTTTT	CASSQSAGELFF	few	-	TRBV14	TRBJ2-2
TGCGCCAGCAGCCTTGGGACTAGCGGGAAACCGGGGGAAGACGAGCAGTACTTC	CASSLGTSGKPGEDEQYF	-	TRBD2	TRBV5-1	TRBJ2-7
TGTGCCAGCAGTTACAACCGACAAGAGACCCAGTACTTC	CASSYNRQETQYF	-	-	TRBV6-5	TRBJ2-5
TGTGCCAGCAGCTTGGCGGCAGTCCCCGGGGAGCTGTTTTTT	CASSLAAVPGELFF	-	-	TRBV5-6	TRBJ2-2
TGTGCCAGCAGCCCTTTGGGGACACAAAACTATGGCTACACCTTC	CASSPLGTQNYGYTF	-	-	TRBV6-1	TRBJ1-2
TGTGCCAGCAGTTACCCCGGGACTACCTCCTACGAGCAGTACTTC	CASSYPGTTSYEQYF	-	TRBD2	TRBV6-5	TRBJ2-7
TGCGCCAGCAGCTTGGCGACAGGGGGAGTAACCTACGAGCAGTACTTC	CASSLATGGVTYEQYF	-	TRBD1	TRBV5-1	TRBJ2-7
TGTGCCAGCAGCTTGGTTCCGGGACTACGTCCCACCCAGGGGGAGCAGTACTTC	CASSLVPGLRPTQGEQYF	-	-	TRBV5-8	TRBJ2-7
TGTGCCAGCAGCCCGTCAACAGGGGGCGCGAATTCCGAGCAGTACTTC	CASSPSTGGANSEQYF	-	TRBD1	TRBV11-1	TRBJ2-7
TGTGCCAGCAACGCTGGGGGACTAGCGGGCTGCTCCTACGAGCAGTACTTC	CASNAGGLAGCSYEQYF	-	TRBD2	TRBV6-4	TRBJ2-7
TGTGCCAGTAGTAGACTAGCGGGAACTAGCACAGATACGCAGTATTTT	CASSRLAGTSTDTQYF	-	TRBD2	TRBV19	TRBJ2-3
TGTGCCAGCGTTGCCCTGGCCCGAACGCCGAATTCACCCCTCCACTTT	CASVALARTPNSPLHF	-	-	TRBV27	TRBJ1-6
TGCGCCAGCAGCTTGACTAACACCGGGGAGCTGTTTTTT	CASSLTNTGELFF	-	-	TRBV5-1	TRBJ2-2
TGTGCCAGCAGCTTATCCAAATACACTGAAGCTTTCTTT	CASSLSKYTEAFF	once	-	TRBV7-2	TRBJ1-1
TGTGCCAGCAGCATACAGGGTTTTAATCAGCCCCAGCATTTT	CASSIQGFNQPQHF	once	-	TRBV11-3	TRBJ1-5
TGTGCCAGCAGCAAAGTGTCGATTATGTTAACCTACGAGCAGTACTTC	CASSKVSIMLTYEQYF	-	-	TRBV21-1	TRBJ2-7
TGTGCCAGTAGGTTCGGACCCACTCTCTTCGAAGCTTTCTTT	CASRFGPTLFEAFF	many	-	TRBV19	TRBJ1-1
TGTGCCAGCAGCTTAGGCAGGGGCACAGATACGCAGTATTTT	CASSLGRGTDTQYF	-	-	TRBV11-3	TRBJ2-3
TGTGCCAGCAGTGACGGGACTAGCGGGAGCTATGAGCAGTTCTTC	CASSDGTSGSYEQFF	-	TRBD2	TRBV27	TRBJ2-1
TGTGCCAGCAGCCCAGGGACTAGCTTTGAGCAGTTCTTC	CASSPGTSFEQFF	few	TRBD2	TRBV7-3	TRBJ2-1
TGTGCCAGCAGTTTATCTTCCACCTCCTATGGCTACACCTTC	CASSLSSTSYGYTF	once	-	TRBV27	TRBJ1-2
TGTGCCAGCTCACCAACATTGGCCGGAGATACGCAGTATTTT	CASSPTLAGDTQYF	-	-	TRBV18	TRBJ2-3
TGTGCCAGCAGCAAAGTTGGAGGGAGGATCACAGATACGCAGTATTTT	CASSKVGGRITDTQYF	-	-	TRBV21-1	TRBJ2-3
TGTGCCAGCTCACCCGGGACAGGGGCTCCCTACGAGCAGTACTTC	CASSPGTGAPYEQYF	-	TRBD1	TRBV18	TRBJ2-7
TGTGCCAGCAGCGTAGGCCTAGCGGGAGGGCCAGGGCGCGAGCAGTACTTC	CASSVGLAGGPGREQYF	-	TRBD2	TRBV9	TRBJ2-7
TGTGCCAGCAGCTTAGAAAGGGGTAGCTATGGCTACACCTTC	CASSLERGSYGYTF	-	-	TRBV11-2	TRBJ1-2
TGCGCCAGCAAATACCGGGACAGGGGGTACAATGAGCAGTTCTTC	CASKYRDRGYNEQFF	-	TRBD1	TRBV5-1	TRBJ2-1
TGTGCCAGCAGTGTAGAGGGGGGGGCAGATACGCAGTATTTT	CASSVEGGADTQYF	-	-	TRBV2	TRBJ2-3
TGTGCCAGCAGCGATAGCGGAGGAGCCTACAATGAGCAGTTCTTC	CASSDSGGAYNEQFF	-	-	TRBV7-6	TRBJ2-1
TGCGCCAGCAGCTCCATCTCAACTATGAACACCGGGGAGCTGTTTTTT	CASSSISTMNTGELFF	-	-	TRBV5-1	TRBJ2-2
TGTGCCAGCTTCCCGGACAGGGCAGAGACCCAGTACTTC	CASFPDRAETQYF	-	TRBD1	TRBV18	TRBJ2-5
TGTGCCAGCAGCTTACTAGCGGGAGGCTCGGGGCAGTTCTTC	CASSLLAGGSGQFF	-	TRBD2	TRBV7-6	TRBJ2-1
TGTGCCATCAGTGTTGGGGCGGGATCTAACGAGCAGTACTTC	CAISVGAGSNEQYF	-	-	TRBV10-3	TRBJ2-7
TGTGCCAGCAGCTCAACCACAGATACGCAGTATTTT	CASSSTTDTQYF	-	-	TRBV6-5	TRBJ2-3
TGTGCCAGCAGTTCAGGACAGGGCCTAGGTGAAAAACTGTTTTTT	CASSSGQGLGEKLFF	once	TRBD1	TRBV28	TRBJ1-4
TGTGCCAGCAGCGGGCTCAAGGAGCTAAACACCGGGGAGCTGTTTTTT	CASSGLKELNTGELFF	-	-	TRBV9	TRBJ2-2
TGTGCCAGCAGCTTAGAGCGCTCGCAGGGCTACAATGAGCAGTTCTTC	CASSLERSQGYNEQFF	few	-	TRBV11-2	TRBJ2-1